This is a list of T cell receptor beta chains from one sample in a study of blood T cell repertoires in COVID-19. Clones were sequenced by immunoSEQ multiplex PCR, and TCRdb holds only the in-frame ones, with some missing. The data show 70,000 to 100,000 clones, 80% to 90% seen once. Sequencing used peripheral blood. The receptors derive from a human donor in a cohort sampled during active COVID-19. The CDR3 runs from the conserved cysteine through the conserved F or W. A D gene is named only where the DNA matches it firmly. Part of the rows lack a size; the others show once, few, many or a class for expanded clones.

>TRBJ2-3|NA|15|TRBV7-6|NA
CASSLAEGAPDTQYF
TGTGCCAGCAGCTTAGCGGAGGGGGCCCCAGATACGCAGTATTTT
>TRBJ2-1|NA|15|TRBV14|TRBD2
CASSQGTSGVPEQFF
TGTGCCAGCAGCCAAGGGACTAGCGGGGTACCTGAGCAGTTCTTC
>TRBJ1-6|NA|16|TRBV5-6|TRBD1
CASSLFRAGGNSPLHF
TGTGCCAGCAGCTTGTTTCGGGCAGGGGGTAATTCACCCCTCCACTTT
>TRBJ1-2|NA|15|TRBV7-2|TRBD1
CASSLGQGSSYGYTF
TGTGCCAGCAGCTTAGGACAGGGTAGTAGTTATGGCTACACCTTC
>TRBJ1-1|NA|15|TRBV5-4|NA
CASSSWSIVGTEAFF
TGTGCCAGCAGCTCTTGGTCGATTGTCGGCACTGAAGCTTTCTTT
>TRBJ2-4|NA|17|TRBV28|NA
CASSDSGTSAGKNIQYF
TGTGCCAGCTCGGACTCGGGGACTTCGGCCGGGAAAAACATTCAGTACTTC
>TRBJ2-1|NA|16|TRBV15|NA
CATSSPRRGLGWEQFF
TGTGCCACCAGCAGCCCTAGGAGGGGGCTGGGGTGGGAGCAGTTCTTC
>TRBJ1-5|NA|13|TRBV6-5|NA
CASSYSANQPQHF
TGTGCCAGCAGTTACTCGGCTAATCAGCCCCAGCATTTT
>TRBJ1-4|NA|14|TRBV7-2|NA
CASSLVARNEKLFF
TGTGCCAGCAGCTTAGTGGCCAGGAATGAAAAACTGTTTTTT
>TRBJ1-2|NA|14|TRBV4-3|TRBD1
CASSQELTGHGYTF
TGCGCCAGCAGCCAAGAGCTGACAGGGCATGGCTACACCTTC
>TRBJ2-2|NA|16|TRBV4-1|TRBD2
CASSQAGGRSTGELFF
TGCGCCAGCAGCCAAGCGGGAGGTAGGAGCACCGGGGAGCTGTTTTTT
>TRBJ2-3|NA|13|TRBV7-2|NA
CASSLNEGDTQYF
TGTGCCAGCAGCTTAAATGAGGGAGATACGCAGTATTTT
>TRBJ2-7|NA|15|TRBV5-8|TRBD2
CASSRQAGPSYEQYF
TGTGCCAGCAGCCGGCAAGCGGGACCTTCCTACGAGCAGTACTTC
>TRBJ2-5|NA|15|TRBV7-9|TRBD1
CASSPPQGEEETQYF
TGTGCCAGCAGCCCTCCACAGGGGGAAGAGGAGACCCAGTACTTC
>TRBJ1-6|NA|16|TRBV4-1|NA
CASRLTDSPLWSPLHF
TGCGCCAGCAGGTTGACGGACAGTCCTCTATGGAGCCCCCTCCACTTT
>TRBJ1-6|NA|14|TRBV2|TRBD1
CASTPGQINSPLHF
TGTGCCAGCACGCCGGGACAGATTAATTCACCCCTCCACTTT
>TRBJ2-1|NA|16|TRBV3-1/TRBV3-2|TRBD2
CASSQSASGRHNEQFF
TGTGCCAGCAGCCAGTCTGCTAGCGGGAGACACAATGAGCAGTTCTTC
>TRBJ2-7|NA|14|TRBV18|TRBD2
CASSPNSGSYEQYF
TGTGCCAGCTCACCCAATAGCGGGAGCTACGAGCAGTACTTC
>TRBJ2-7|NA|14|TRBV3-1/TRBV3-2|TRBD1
CASSQRDRAPEQHF
TGTGCCAGCAGCCAACGGGACAGGGCCCCCGAGCAGCACTTC
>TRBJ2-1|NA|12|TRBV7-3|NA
CASSLGGDEQFF
TGTGCCAGCAGCTTAGGCGGGGATGAGCAGTTCTTC
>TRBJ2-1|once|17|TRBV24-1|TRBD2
CATSGTSGSWGHNEQFF
TGTGCCACCAGTGGGACTAGCGGGAGTTGGGGGCACAATGAGCAGTTCTTC
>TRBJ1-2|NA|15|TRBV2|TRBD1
CASSEAGQVNYGYTF
TGTGCCAGCAGTGAAGCTGGACAGGTGAACTATGGCTACACCTTC
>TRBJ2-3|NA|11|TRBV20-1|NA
CSARGGDTQYF
TGCAGTGCTAGGGGGGGAGATACGCAGTATTTT